Below are 28 T cell receptor beta chains sequenced from a single sample in a study of Graves' ophthalmopathy and Graves' hyperthyroidism. Researchers took RNA transcripts and amplified TCR beta CDR3 regions from them. The workflow started with a first-round RT-PCR run with HTBI primers and then moved on to a second-round multiplex PCR. TCRdb reanalysed the multiplex PCR reads using MiXCR and keeps one entry per CDR3 protein. The sample includes over a million distinct CDR3 sequences, less than 45% of them seen just once. Material: peripheral blood or thyroid tissue (not recorded which). These receptors originate from an adult man with Graves' hyperthyroidism.

This chain uses TRBV9 with TRBJ2-2; a possible D gene is TRBD2 (6 bases). The CDR3 extends over 19 amino acids. Trimming took off 0 bases at V and 6 bases at J, with 24 bases between the two ends. Germline V gives CDR1 SGDLS, CDR2 YYNGEE. CDR3 amino acids: CASSVEVSNGTSMAGELFF. Written as DNA, the CDR3 is TGTGCCAGCAGCGTAGAAGTGAGTAACGGGACTTCGATGGCCGGGGAGCTGTTTTTT.

This clonotype was detected ten times or more. The chain is built from TRBV12-3 or TRBV12-4 and TRBJ2-2; possibly TRBD2 for D (5 bases). The CDR3 loop spans 15 amino acids. V was clipped by 6 bases and J by 6 bases, with 17 bases between them. This CDR3 is CASSPAGIGSGELFF. CDR3 nucleotide sequence: TGTGCCAGCAGCCCAGCCGGGATCGGGTCCGGGGAGCTGTTTTTT.

This clonotype appeared many times. The chain has TRBV7-2 and TRBJ2-7; 7 bases map to TRBD2. CDR1 is SGHTA, CDR2 FQGNSA, per germline. The ends lost 1 base at V and 3 bases at J; junction bases unmatched: 9. The CDR3 totals 16 residues. CDR3 DNA: TGTGCCAGCAGCTTAGATTCGTTAGGGGAGGGCTACGAGCAGTACTTC. Residues: CASSLDSLGEGYEQYF.

A few counts support this clonotype. V usage is TRBV29-1 and J usage is TRBJ2-7; D is possibly TRBD2 (6 bases). Deletions cut 8 bases from V and 0 bases from J, with 11 bases between. Germline CDR1 reads SQVTM; CDR2 reads ANQGSEA. This CDR3 has 12 amino acids. The CDR3 reads CSFGGTSYEQYF. The CDR3 DNA follows: TGCAGCTTCGGCGGGACCTCCTACGAGCAGTACTTC.

The rearrangement uses TRBV19 and TRBJ1-1; D unresolved. This CDR3 comprises 16 residues. Germline V gene sequence: CDR1 LNHDA, CDR2 SQIVND (reference sequence). Trimming removed 3 bases at V and 0 bases at J, with 14 bases between. The CDR3 loop reads CASSMPSAWMNTEAFF. CDR3 coding DNA: TGTGCCAGTAGTATGCCCAGCGCTTGGATGAACACTGAAGCTTTCTTT.

Regarding this clonotype: A read error is possible here, since a much larger clone lies one base away. V gene TRBV10-3 combines with J gene TRBJ1-1; D not certain. This CDR3 is 14 amino acids long. The V gene's germline CDR1 is ENHRY and CDR2 SYGVKD. V lost 5 bases to trimming and J lost 2 bases, with 12 bases between them. DNA of the CDR3: TGTGCCATCAGTTACATCCTGTCTAACACTGAAGCTTTCTTT. Amino acids: CAISYILSNTEAFF.

V gene TRBV4-1 combines with J gene TRBJ2-7; TRBD1 might be the D (5 bases). Per the germline V gene, CDR1 is MGHRA and CDR2 is YSYEKL. V was clipped by 0 bases and J by 6 bases, with 12 bases between them. This CDR3 is built from 14 residues. This chain's CDR3 is CASSQDRVIGEQYF. The DNA for the CDR3 is TGCGCCAGCAGCCAAGACAGGGTCATTGGCGAGCAGTACTTC.

Comment on this clonotype: A much more abundant neighbour one base away suggests this may be a read error. This rearrangement joins TRBV10-3 to TRBJ1-2; 9 nucleotides line up with TRBD1. V shed 11 bases, J shed 6 bases, and the junction held 16 bases outside the gene matches. The germline gives CDR1 ENHRY, CDR2 SYGVKD. This CDR3 region has 15 residues. For the CDR3, the DNA is TGTGCCGGCATCGGCGGGGACAGGGTGTCGGATGGCTACACCTTC. Translation gives CAGIGGDRVSDGYTF.

Many counts were recorded for this clonotype. The chain combines TRBV7-3 with TRBJ2-5; D might be TRBD1 or TRBD2, each matching 6 bases. Germline V gene lookup returns CDR1 SGHTA and CDR2 FQGTGA. There are 14 residues in the CDR3. V lost 8 bases, J lost 4 bases, and 17 bases lay in between. CDR3 loop: CASGQPGGGETQYF. Written as DNA, the CDR3 is TGTGCCAGCGGACAGCCTGGAGGGGGAGAGACCCAGTACTTC.

This rearrangement joins TRBV12-3 or TRBV12-4 to TRBJ2-2; TRBD2 agrees at 13 bases. V was pared by 4 bases and J by 6 bases, with 8 bases of the junction left unmatched. CDR3 length equals 17 residues. CDR3: CASSSTSGLAGAGELFF. The CDR3 nucleotides are TGTGCCAGCAGTTCGACCTCAGGACTAGCGGGAGCCGGGGAGCTGTTTTTT.

There are many counts of this clonotype. The V and J genes are TRBV5-1 and TRBJ2-2; either TRBD1 or TRBD2 may fit D (5 bases each). Germline values: CDR1 SGHRS, CDR2 YFSETQ. This CDR3 contains 14 residues. Trimming stripped 4 bases from V and 4 bases from J, with 11 bases between. CDR3 region: CASSPGRPTGELFF. DNA of the CDR3: TGCGCCAGCAGCCCGGGACGCCCCACCGGGGAGCTGTTTTTT.

In regard to this clonotype: The DNA is omitted, as the CDR3 cannot be located on it reliably, and the CDR3 follows TCRdb's listing. The chain recombines TRBV10-3 with TRBJ1-2; the D call of TRBD1 is as the table states it, not checked on the DNA. The CDR3 comprises 20 residues, both ends counted. Germline values: CDR1 ENHRY, CDR2 SYGVKD. The CDR3 loop is CASRREGANQPQHFGDGYTF.

This clonotype has ten or more counts. The chain has TRBV5-6 and TRBJ1-5; D uncertain. Trimming pared 2 bases from V and 4 bases from J, leaving 10 bases between. This CDR3 has 14 residues. Germline V gene sequence: CDR1 SGHDT, CDR2 YYEEEE. The chain's CDR3 is CASSFVGKNQPQHF. The CDR3 coding sequence is TGTGCCAGCAGCTTTGTGGGGAAGAATCAGCCCCAGCATTTT.

The chain joins TRBV12-3 or TRBV12-4 to TRBJ1-4; a possible D gene is TRBD1 (5 bases). The CDR3 covers 16 residues. V lost 3 bases to trimming and J lost 8 bases, with 19 bases between them. The CDR3 is CASSFSGVGEFEKLFF. CDR3 sequence (DNA): TGTGCCAGCAGTTTTTCGGGGGTCGGGGAATTCGAAAAACTGTTTTTT.

The J gene is TRBJ1-1, the V gene TRBV2, with D tentatively TRBD1 (5 bases). CDR3 length equals 15 residues. Deletions cut 5 bases from V and 6 bases from J, with 19 bases between. Germline CDR1 and CDR2: SNHLY and FYNNEI. The CDR3 sequence: CASSTQGRAVAEAFF. CDR3 nucleotide sequence: TGTGCCAGCAGTACCCAGGGTAGGGCTGTCGCTGAAGCTTTCTTT.

The chain joins TRBV2 to TRBJ1-1, with D possibly matching TRBD1 (5 bases). CDR1 SNHLY and CDR2 FYNNEI come from the germline V gene. Between the trimmed V and J ends, which lost 3 bases and 4 bases, there was a span of 9 bases. The length of the CDR3 is 13 residues. The CDR3 DNA is TGTGCCAGCAGTGACACGGGGCCCACTGAAGCTTTCTTT. This translates into CASSDTGPTEAFF.

This rearrangement joins TRBV6-4 to TRBJ2-5, with D unresolved. The V end lost 8 bases, the J end lost 2 bases, and 18 bases lay between the germline ends. Germline CDR1 reads MRHNA; CDR2 reads SNTAGT. There are 15 residues in the CDR3. The CDR3 is CASSPRMGQQETQYF. DNA of the CDR3: TGTGCCAGCTCCCCGAGAATGGGTCAACAAGAGACCCAGTACTTC.

This clonotype has at least ten counts. The gene calls are TRBV10-3 and TRBJ1-4; D not resolved. This CDR3 region has 13 residues. Deletions cut 6 bases from V and 5 bases from J, with 10 bases between. Germline V CDR1 and CDR2: ENHRY, SYGVKD. This CDR3 is CAISWENNEKLFF. The CDR3 DNA follows: TGTGCCATCAGCTGGGAGAACAATGAAAAACTGTTTTTT.

A remark on this clonotype: This may arise from a read error, as a much more abundant clone is one base away. The chain employs TRBV7-9 and TRBJ2-7; D is uncertain. V dropped 1 base and J dropped 11 bases, with 3 bases sitting between them. The CDR3 has 9 amino acids. Germline V gene lookup returns CDR1 SEHNR and CDR2 FQNEAQ (reference sequence). As DNA, the CDR3 is TGTGCCAGCAGCTTAGAGGAGTACTTC. Amino acid sequence: CASSLEEYF. Together with reference TRBV7-9 and TRBJ2-7, the CDR3 gives the full variable domain: DTGVSQNPRHKITKRGQNVTFRCDPISEHNRLYWYRQTLGQGPEFLTYFQNEAQLEKSRLLSDRFSAERPKGSFSTLEIQRTEQGDSAMYLCASSLEEYFGPGTRLTVT.

As for this clonotype: Given the absence of the conserved phenylalanine or tryptophan at the CDR3 end, a read error is likely. The DNA is omitted, as the CDR3 cannot be located on it reliably, and the CDR3 follows TCRdb's listing. CDR3 region: CSVGGGNYGYTFGS. The chain combines TRBV29-1 with TRBJ2-5; the D call of TRBD2 is as the table states it, not checked on the DNA. The CDR3 contains 14 residues when both ends are counted. CDR1 is SQVTM, CDR2 ANQGSEA, per germline.

This clonotype was counted at least ten times. The chain carries TRBV5-1 and TRBJ1-2, with D hard to call. The CDR3 sequence is 12 residues long. Germline CDR1 is SGHRS and CDR2 is YFSETQ. With 0 bases removed from V and 5 bases from J, the gap between germline ends came to 5 bases. CDR3 sequence reads: CASSLGKYGYTF. The DNA for the CDR3 is TGCGCCAGCAGCTTGGGGAAATATGGCTACACCTTC. Complete variable domain (other parts from reference TRBV5-1 and TRBJ1-2): KAGVTQTPRYLIKTRGQQVTLSCSPISGHRSVSWYQQTPGQGLQFLFEYFSETQRNKGNFPGRFSGRQFSNSRSEMNVSTLELGDSALYLCASSLGKYGYTFGSGTRLTVV.

The sample holds a few counts of this clonotype. This rearrangement joins TRBV6-5 to TRBJ1-1; TRBD1 aligns across 7 bases. With V trimmed by 2 bases and J by 4 bases, 13 bases remained unmatched. The germline V gene encodes CDR1 MNHEY and CDR2 SVGAGI. The CDR3 loop spans 17 amino acids. The DNA of the CDR3 is TGTGCCAGCAGTTACCGTAGTGACAGGGTGTCGGGCACTGAAGCTTTCTTT. Translated: CASSYRSDRVSGTEAFF.

V and J are TRBV7-2 and TRBJ2-7, with TRBD2 matching over 10 bases. V was pared by 4 bases and J by 2 bases, with 8 bases of the junction left unmatched. The CDR3 totals 16 residues. Germline V gene data show CDR1 as SGHTA and CDR2 as FQGNSA. CDR3 bases: TGTGCCAGCAGCTGGACGGCTAGCGGGGGCCCCTACGAGCAGTACTTC. Protein product: CASSWTASGGPYEQYF.

This chain joins TRBV10-3 and TRBJ1-1, with no clear D. The CDR3 totals 15 residues. V dropped 2 bases and J dropped 1 base, with 11 bases sitting between them. Germline values: CDR1 ENHRY, CDR2 SYGVKD. The CDR3 is CAISEQGRQNTEAFF. The CDR3 nucleotides read TGTGCCATCAGTGAGCAAGGACGGCAGAACACTGAAGCTTTCTTT.

This clonotype occurred many times. The chain joins TRBV25-1 to TRBJ2-7; TRBD1 matches 9 bases. CDR1 MGHDK and CDR2 SYGVNS come from the germline V gene. This CDR3 comprises 16 residues. V gave up 4 bases and J gave up 3 bases; unmatched junction bases: 10. This CDR3 reads CASSVLQGARGYEQYF. Here the CDR3 DNA reads TGTGCCAGCAGTGTACTACAGGGGGCGCGAGGCTACGAGCAGTACTTC.

The V call is TRBV5-6, the J call TRBJ2-7, with 11 bases aligning to TRBD1. The CDR3 is 14 amino acids. V trimming: 0 bases; J trimming: 9 bases; junction bases outside the gene matches: 5. Germline V gene data show CDR1 as SGHDT and CDR2 as YYEEEE. CDR3 sequence (DNA): TGTGCCAGCAGCTTGGGGACAGGGGGCAACGGGCAGTACTTC. This codes for CASSLGTGGNGQYF. Looking up the rest from reference TRBV5-6 and TRBJ2-7 gives the full variable domain: DAGVTQSPTHLIKTRGQQVTLRCSPKSGHDTVSWYQQALGQGPQFIFQYYEEEERQRGNFPDRFSGHQFPNYSSELNVNALLLGDSALYLCASSLGTGGNGQYFGPGTRLTVT.

There are many counts of this clonotype. V gene TRBV5-8 combines with J gene TRBJ2-5, with 10 bases aligning to TRBD2. Germline CDR1 reads SGHTS; CDR2 reads YDEGEE. Unmatched junction bases numbered 7, after V lost 5 bases and J lost 3 bases. The CDR3 extends over 15 amino acids. The CDR3 DNA reads as TGTGCCAGCAGTTCTAGCGGGGGCGCGGAAGAGACCCAGTACTTC. This codes for CASSSSGGAEETQYF. Full variable domain (outside the CDR3, taken from reference TRBV5-8 and TRBJ2-5): EAGVTQSPTHLIKTRGQQATLRCSPISGHTSVYWYQQALGLGLQFLLWYDEGEERNRGNFPPRFSGRQFPNYSSELNVNALELEDSALYLCASSSSGGAEETQYFGPGTRLLVL.

This clonotype was seen more than once but under ten times. This chain links TRBV20-1 with TRBJ2-7; D unclear. This CDR3 comprises 13 residues. Germline CDR1 and CDR2: DFQATT and SNEGSKA (reference sequence). V lost 1 base, J lost 4 bases, and 11 bases lay in between. CDR3 nucleotide sequence: TGCAGTGCTAGAGGGGTAGGGTTGTACGAGCAGTACTTC. This translates into CSARGVGLYEQYF.